The T cell receptor (beta chain) under discussion was sequenced for a study of blood T cells in healthy people across ages (dated by TCRdb to the mid-2010s). With regard to the full study: In model experiments, template switching captured roughly one uniquely barcoded TCR beta cDNA molecule for every two T cells. Using deep sequencing normalized with unique cDNA molecular identifiers, the study measured how TCR beta repertoire diversity changes with age. Donors were grouped into four age groups: young (average roughly 15 years), middle-aged (roughly 38), aged (around 60) and long-lived (just over 80). Donors of different ages were randomly distributed across sequencing lanes to avoid experimental bias. For two donors (one aged 18 to 29 and one aged 80 or older), the study analyzed two additional independent replicas of 1 million unique cDNA reads from the same blood draw.

Reading the germline V gene gives CDR1 SQVTM and CDR2 ANQGSEA. Taken from cysteine to phenylalanine, the CDR3 has 14 residues. Just CDR3 DNA is preserved here, 42 bases in frame from base 1. The donors were roughly 39 Caucasian individuals from Russia, aged roughly 6 to 100 years, who were systemically healthy. Roughly 11 milliliters of peripheral blood were drawn from each donor into EDTA-treated Vacutainer tubes. Ficoll-Paque density-gradient centrifugation was used to isolate PBMCs, with at least 7 million per sample. Trizol reagent was used to extract total RNA from the PBMCs, yielding at least 6 micrograms per sample. For every donor, an aliquot of PBMCs went through flow cytometry to measure the percentages of naive CD45RAhigh/CD27high T cells. The protocol used for the library was 5' RACE. The instrument given in TCRdb is Illumina HiSeq 2500. The second PCR ran for about 6 to 12 cycles and used a J-beta primer mix along with a sample-barcoded 5' primer. A unique molecular identifier was introduced onto each TCR beta cDNA molecule by a template-switch 5' adaptor carrying 12 random nucleotides. Each sample yielded at least 3 million CDR3-containing paired-end reads. First-strand cDNA synthesis was performed from all RNA using the Mint cDNA synthesis kit, with priming by a TRBC-specific oligonucleotide. Following uracil-DNA glycosylase treatment, all cDNA underwent a first 18-cycle PCR with the universal primers M1SS and BC2_uni_R. Under the source paper's analysis protocol: Normalization of each sample was performed by random selection of 1 million high-quality reads, each carrying a distinct molecular identifier. Instead of being binned into consensus sequences, reads with shared molecular identifiers were discarded. MiTCR, run with a Q25 quality threshold and the strictest error-elimination algorithm, handled CDR3 identification, clonotype clustering and error correction. Lower-bound total TCR beta diversity was estimated with a nonparametric unseen species model using Euler transformation. The raw public reads went through TCRdb reprocessing: fastp at Q25, MiXCR clone calling, in-frame beta chains kept. Every entry covers one CDR3 protein and lists the most common genes and DNA from its rows. TCRdb's processing, not the authors' own work, is the source of the V and J calls. For this sample the table gives 250,000 to 300,000 distinct CDR3 sequences, of which roughly a quarter were detected only once. The ten largest make up roughly 28% of the sample.

Beyond this particular receptor, the publication reports: Observed TCR beta diversity per million T cells fell roughly linearly with age, and a significant reduction was already apparent by age around 36. Compared with the aged group, the long-lived group had more naive CD4+ T cells, fewer expanded clones and increased TCR diversity, a pattern suggesting age selection. Observed TCR beta diversity correlated strongly with the percentage of naive T cells measured by flow cytometry. Estimates of total diversity from one million sequenced T cells were regarded as lower bounds and underestimates. The CMV infection status of donors was not known, potentially confounding age-related changes in expanded clonotypes. Conclusive comparison of naive and antigen-experienced compartments was prevented by the profiling of bulk unsorted PBMCs.

This clonotype was seen a few times. Its antigen has not been determined. Within one base of it there is no much larger clone, and no base qualities were kept. Sequences were obtained from blood. In this chain, TRBV29-1 is recombined with TRBJ2-1, with TRBD2 identical over 9 junction bases. This TCR was recovered from a woman in her 70s in good health. The nucleotides read TGCAGGGTGGAAGCGGGAGGTGTCTACAATGAGCAGTTCTTC. Its protein product is CRVEAGGVYNEQFF.